The next 27 T cell receptor beta chains were all read from a single sample in a study of prognosis after radiotherapy for stage I lung cancer. TCR beta CDR3 was amplified from genomic DNA by two-round multiplex PCR. First-round PCR used primers specific to each TRBV and TRBJ gene. TCRdb reprocessed the multiplex PCR reads via MiXCR and lists one record per CDR3 protein. The table shows roughly 12,000 distinct CDR3 sequences, with roughly 40% occurring only once. This specimen was PBMCs, taken before or after stereotactic body radiation therapy (not recorded which). These receptor sequences come from a donor of 50 years or more with non-small cell lung cancer.

This clonotype was observed at least ten times. The CDR3 protein is CASTPPIGMGTDTQYF. In nucleotides, the CDR3 is TGTGCCAGCACACCCCCCATTGGCATGGGCACAGATACGCAGTATTTT. The rearrangement links TRBV27 to TRBJ2-3; D gene unclear. V lost 7 bases, J lost 1 base, and 18 bases lay in between. The CDR3 has 16 residues. The germline gives CDR1 MNHEY, CDR2 SMNVEV (reference sequence).

This clonotype came up many times. One end of the junction varies from germline; a read error may be responsible. J is TRBJ1-5 and V is TRBV6-1; D might be TRBD1 (5 bases). The germline gives CDR1 MNHNS, CDR2 SASEGT. The CDR3 totals 12 residues. Here the CDR3 DNA reads TGTGCCAGCAGTGAAGACGGGCCGAAGGGGAATTTT. Translated: CASSEDGPKGNF.

This chain joins TRBV6-5 and TRBJ2-1; 10 bases are a match to TRBD2. V was pared by 2 bases and J by 7 bases, with 5 bases of the junction left unmatched. CDR1 is MNHEY and CDR2 is SVGAGI in the germline V gene. The CDR3 totals 15 residues. The CDR3 sequence is CASSYGASGRNEQFF. The CDR3 DNA reads as TGTGCCAGCAGTTACGGGGCTAGCGGGAGAAATGAGCAGTTCTTC.

The chain links TRBV11-2 to TRBJ2-2; 7 bases are a match to TRBD1. The trim removed 6 bases at V and 5 bases at J, leaving 9 bases unmatched. This CDR3 contains 15 residues. Germline-derived CDR1 and CDR2 are SGHAT and FQNNGV. The CDR3 protein is CASSRQGTSTGELFF. The DNA for the CDR3 is TGTGCCAGCAGTCGACAGGGCACGAGTACCGGGGAGCTGTTTTTT.

This clonotype was counted at least ten times. The chain carries TRBV2 and TRBJ2-3, with 8 nucleotides matching TRBD2. The CDR3 loop spans 17 amino acids. Germline V gene sequence: CDR1 SNHLY, CDR2 FYNNEI. V gave up 2 bases and J gave up 4 bases; unmatched junction bases: 11. The CDR3 loop reads CASSEWGTTSVSDTQYF. CDR3 in DNA: TGTGCCAGCAGTGAATGGGGTACGACTAGCGTATCAGATACGCAGTATTTT. The full variable domain, rest sourced from reference TRBV2 and TRBJ2-3, is EPEVTQTPSHQVTQMGQEVILRCVPISNHLYFYWYRQILGQKVEFLVSFYNNEISEKSEIFDDQFSVERPDGSNFTLKIRSTKLEDSAMYFCASSEWGTTSVSDTQYFGPGTRLTVL.

The rearrangement links TRBV7-2 to TRBJ2-3; 11 bases fit TRBD2. Germline values: CDR1 SGHTA, CDR2 FQGNSA. The V and J ends lost 2 bases and 3 bases, in that order; junction bases with no gene match: 10. This CDR3 region has 18 residues. CDR3 nucleotide sequence: TGTGCCAGCAGCTTACTGGGACTAGCGGTGTGGCCTACAGATACGCAGTATTTT. It encodes CASSLLGLAVWPTDTQYF.

This clonotype was recorded many times. V and J are TRBV19 and TRBJ2-5, with 10 bases that match TRBD1. Germline values: CDR1 LNHDA, CDR2 SQIVND (reference sequence). Losses at the gene ends were 4 bases for V and 4 bases for J; bases not matched to a gene: 3. The CDR3 length is 14 residues. CDR3 residues: CASSTTGGRETQYF. As DNA, the CDR3 is TGTGCCAGTAGTACGACAGGGGGCCGAGAGACCCAGTACTTC.

With respect to this clonotype: This may come from a read error, since a much larger clone is one base off. J is TRBJ2-5 and V is TRBV9; 7 nucleotides match TRBD2. The CDR3 extends over 15 amino acids. The germline CDR1 and CDR2 sequences are SGDLS and YYNGEE. CDR3 sequence reads: CSSSVVGGVQETQYF. The CDR3 DNA reads as TGTTCCAGCAGCGTAGTGGGGGGGGTCCAAGAGACCCAGTACTTC. The full variable domain, with the rest looked up from reference TRBV9 and TRBJ2-5, is DSGVTQTPKHLITATGQRVTLRCSPRSGDLSVYWYQQSLDQGLQFLIQYYNGEERAKGNILERFSAQQFPDLHSELNLSSLELGDSALYFCSSSVVGGVQETQYFGPGTRLLVL.

This clonotype was counted ten times or more. The gene calls are TRBV28 and TRBJ2-3; 8 positions match TRBD2. The CDR3 sequence is 16 residues long. Germline loops: CDR1 MDHEN, CDR2 SYDVKM. V dropped 6 bases and J dropped 4; count of bases not matched to a gene: 12. The CDR3 region has the DNA TGTGCCAGCAGGCGGGGGGCGTTGGTAAGCGCAGATACGCAGTATTTT. The encoded protein is CASRRGALVSADTQYF.

This clonotype was found many times. The V and J genes are TRBV7-2 and TRBJ1-1, with 7 bases identical to TRBD1. CDR1 is SGHTA and CDR2 is FQGNSA in the germline V gene. The CDR3 spans 12 residues. V shed 5 bases and J 5 bases; nucleotides not matched to a gene: 2. The CDR3 is CASSRGHTEAFF. CDR3 DNA: TGTGCCAGCAGCAGGGGGCATACTGAAGCTTTCTTT.

On this clonotype itself: This sequence may be a read error, since a much larger clone differs from it by one base. The CDR3 end shows no conserved phenylalanine or tryptophan, and so a read error is likely. The V call is TRBV5-8, the J call TRBJ1-2; D is unclear. Germline lookup yields CDR1 SGHTS and CDR2 YDEGEE. Trimming removed 7 bases from V and 3 bases from J, with 16 bases in between. The CDR3 spans 14 residues. CDR3 sequence: CASLLLEADYGYTS. The CDR3 bases are TGTGCCAGCCTTCTCTTGGAGGCGGACTATGGCTACACCTCC.

Of note for this clonotype: With a much larger clone just one base away, this may be a read error. The chain joins TRBV7-9 to TRBJ2-1; no clear D. CDR1 and CDR2 (germline): SEHNR, FQNEAQ (reference sequence). The CDR3 is 12 amino acids. V lost 4 bases, J lost 13 bases, and 14 bases lay in between. CDR3 in DNA: TGTGCCAGCAGCTCGGACGACTTTCTTCAGTTCTTC. The encoded protein is CASSSDDFLQFF.

The rearrangement joins TRBV24-1 to TRBJ2-3; 8 nucleotides line up with TRBD1. This CDR3 is 11 amino acids long. Looked up from germline, CDR1 is KGHDR and CDR2 is SFDVKD. After removal of 9 bases from V and 7 bases from J, the junction contained 2 bases not matched to a gene. This chain's CDR3 is CATWTGNTQYF. The CDR3 nucleotides are TGTGCCACCTGGACAGGGAATACGCAGTATTTT.

This clonotype has only a few counts. A much larger clone differs by one base, so this may be a read error. The conserved phenylalanine or tryptophan normally closing the CDR3 is absent here, so this likely arose from a read error. This chain uses TRBV19 with TRBJ2-1; 9 nucleotides line up with TRBD2. The V and J ends lost 3 bases and 2 bases, in that order; junction bases with no gene match: 5. The germline V gene has CDR1 LNHDA and CDR2 SQIVND (reference sequence). The CDR3 is 16 residues long. CDR3 amino acids: CASSIWLAGTYNEQFS. In DNA form, the CDR3 reads TGTGCCAGTAGTATTTGGCTAGCGGGAACCTACAATGAGCAGTTCTCC.

As regards this clonotype: This likely stems from a read error, as it lies one base from a far larger clone. The rearrangement joins TRBV6-9 to TRBJ1-2; D is unclear. The CDR3 has 11 residues. V lost 7 bases, J lost 5 bases, and 8 bases lay in between. Germline V gene lookup returns CDR1 MNHGY and CDR2 SVAAGI. The CDR3 coding sequence is TGTGCCAGCATTGATAGGTATGGCTACACCTTC. Encoded protein: CASIDRYGYTF.

This clonotype was observed at least ten times. The chain recombines TRBV5-1 with TRBJ2-2; D not certain. The CDR3 contains 14 residues. Germline CDR1 and CDR2: SGHRS and YFSETQ. Trimming pared 5 bases from V and 0 bases from J, leaving 8 bases between. The CDR3 coding sequence is TGCGCCAGCAGTTCCCAAACGAACACCGGGGAGCTGTTTTTT. Protein product: CASSSQTNTGELFF.

This clonotype was counted at least ten times. V and J are TRBV20-1 and TRBJ1-5, with a weak D call TRBD1 (5 bases). Germline lookup yields CDR1 DFQATT and CDR2 SNEGSKA (reference sequence). This CDR3 contains 16 residues. With 1 base removed from V and 3 bases from J, the gap between germline ends came to 16 bases. This CDR3 reads CSARGQPGLINQPQHF. The CDR3 region has the DNA TGCAGTGCTAGAGGGCAACCGGGACTGATCAATCAGCCCCAGCATTTT.

The chain joins TRBV6-1 to TRBJ1-3; no firm D call. Trimming shortened V by 4 bases and J by 8 bases, and 6 bases separated the two germline ends. This CDR3 has 11 residues. CDR1 is MNHNS, CDR2 SASEGT, per germline. CDR3 DNA sequence: TGTGCCAGCAGTGGCAGCGACACCATATATTTT. It translates to CASSGSDTIYF.

This clonotype was observed many times. V gene TRBV19 combines with J gene TRBJ1-5, with 7 nucleotides matching TRBD1. Losses at the gene ends were 6 bases for V and 6 bases for J; bases not matched to a gene: 5. Germline V gene sequence: CDR1 LNHDA, CDR2 SQIVND (reference sequence). The CDR3 consists of 13 residues. DNA for the CDR3: TGTGCCAGTAGACCGACAGGGACTCAGCCCCAGCATTTT. It specifies CASRPTGTQPQHF.

Ten or more counts support this clonotype. One end of the junction varies from germline; a read error may be responsible. The rearrangement uses TRBV2 and TRBJ2-2, with TRBD2 matching over 11 bases. The length of the CDR3 is 15 residues. CDR1 is SNHLY, CDR2 FYNNEI, per germline. The CDR3 DNA is TGTGCCAACAGTTTGGCACTAGCGGGGGTCGGGGAGCTGTTTTTT. It translates to CANSLALAGVGELFF.

This sequence joins TRBV27 and TRBJ2-7; 10 nucleotides align to TRBD2. This CDR3 is 19 amino acids long. V shed 3 bases and J 4 bases; nucleotides not matched to a gene: 18. The germline CDR1 and CDR2 sequences are MNHEY and SMNVEV (reference sequence). The CDR3 loop reads CASSFALAGAPWGSYEQYF. The DNA for the CDR3 is TGTGCCAGCAGTTTTGCTCTAGCGGGAGCGCCTTGGGGCTCATACGAGCAGTACTTC.

This clonotype occurred many times. The gene calls are TRBV11-2 and TRBJ1-1; D not resolved. Germline CDR1 and CDR2: SGHAT and FQNNGV. The germline V and J ends were trimmed by 5 bases and 4 bases, with 14 bases remaining between them. The CDR3 is 14 amino acids. CDR3 sequence: CASSPPGTRTEAFF. CDR3 DNA sequence: TGTGCCAGCAGCCCCCCAGGAACCCGCACTGAAGCTTTCTTT.

In its sample, this clonotype ranks as medium-sized. The CDR3 loop is CASSRTGEIAGGSYNEQFF. For the CDR3, the DNA is TGTGCCAGCAGCAGGACAGGAGAGATAGCGGGAGGGTCCTACAATGAGCAGTTCTTC. The chain uses TRBV6-1 and TRBJ2-1; 11 bases fit TRBD2. The CDR3 extends over 19 amino acids. Germline V gene data show CDR1 as MNHNS and CDR2 as SASEGT. V shed 6 bases and J 1 base; nucleotides not matched to a gene: 14.

This clonotype has at least ten counts. The gene calls are TRBV5-1 and TRBJ2-1; 9 bases are a match to TRBD1. The V and J ends lost 3 bases and 8 bases, in that order; junction bases with no gene match: 9. The CDR3 extends over 15 amino acids. CDR1 SGHRS and CDR2 YFSETQ come from the germline V gene. The CDR3 DNA follows: TGCGCCAGCAGCTATGGGACAGGGAGGACCGATGAGCAGTTCTTC. Translation: CASSYGTGRTDEQFF.

Of note for this clonotype: With a far larger clone one base away, a read error is the likely cause. The chain carries TRBV6-5 and TRBJ1-2; D is undetermined. The germline V and J ends were trimmed by 6 bases and 7 bases, with 15 bases remaining between them. The CDR3 covers 13 residues. Germline V gene lookup returns CDR1 MNHEY and CDR2 SVGAGI. The CDR3 reads CASSRHTRLGYTF. The CDR3, as DNA: TGTGCCAGCAGCAGACACACCCGACTTGGCTACACCTTC.

This clonotype showed up many times. The V call is TRBV20-1, the J call TRBJ1-1, with a weak D call TRBD1 (6 bases). The CDR3 consists of 13 residues. Germline values: CDR1 DFQATT, CDR2 SNEGSKA (reference sequence). V lost 6 bases and J lost 3, with 14 bases in between. The CDR3 is CSAGGQSDTEAFF. In nucleotides, the CDR3 is TGCAGTGCCGGAGGACAGTCTGACACTGAAGCTTTCTTT.

The chain uses TRBV20-1 and TRBJ1-2; D perhaps matches TRBD1 (5 bases). V lost 5 bases and J lost 3, with 22 bases in between. The CDR3 totals 16 residues. Germline values: CDR1 DFQATT, CDR2 SNEGSKA (reference sequence). In DNA form, the CDR3 reads TGCAGTGCTCGCTTCACAGTCAGGGAAGGGGACTATGGCTACACCTTC. Translated, it gives CSARFTVREGDYGYTF.